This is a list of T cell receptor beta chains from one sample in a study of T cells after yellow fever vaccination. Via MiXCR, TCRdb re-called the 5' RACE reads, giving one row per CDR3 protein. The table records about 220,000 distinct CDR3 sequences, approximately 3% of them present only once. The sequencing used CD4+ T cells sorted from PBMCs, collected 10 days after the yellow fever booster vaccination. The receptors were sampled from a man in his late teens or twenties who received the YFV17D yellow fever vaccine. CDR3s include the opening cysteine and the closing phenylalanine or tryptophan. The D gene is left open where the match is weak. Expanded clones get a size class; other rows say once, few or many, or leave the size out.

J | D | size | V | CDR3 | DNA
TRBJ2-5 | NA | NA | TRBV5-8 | CASSPYGGETQYF | TGTGCCAGCAGCCCCTACGGGGGAGAGACCCAGTACTTC
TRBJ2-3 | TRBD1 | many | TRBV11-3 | CASSEQGVGTDTQYF | TGTGCCAGCAGCGAACAGGGGGTAGGCACAGATACGCAGTATTTT
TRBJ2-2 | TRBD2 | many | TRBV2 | CASSDLGLAGGPTGELFF | TGTGCCAGCAGTGACCTCGGACTAGCGGGGGGGCCCACCGGGGAGCTGTTTTTT
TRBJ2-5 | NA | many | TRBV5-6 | CASSLPTSQETQYF | TGTGCCAGCAGCCTACCGACAAGCCAAGAGACCCAGTACTTC
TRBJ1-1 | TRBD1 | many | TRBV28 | CASSWGGQGEAFF | TGTGCCAGCAGTTGGGGGGGACAGGGCGAAGCTTTCTTT
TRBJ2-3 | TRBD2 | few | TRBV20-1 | CSAWGTSGAVGTDTQYF | TGCAGTGCTTGGGGGACTAGCGGCGCTGTAGGCACAGATACGCAGTATTTT
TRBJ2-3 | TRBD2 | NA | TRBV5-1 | CASEPGTSGGLDTQYF | TGCGCCAGCGAGCCAGGGACTAGCGGGGGGTTAGATACGCAGTATTTT
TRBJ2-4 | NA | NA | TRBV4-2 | CASSQDLGLETTSGMDGNIQYF | TGTGCCAGCAGCCAAGATTTGGGGCTGGAGACGACCAGCGGAATGGATGGAAACATTCAGTACTTC
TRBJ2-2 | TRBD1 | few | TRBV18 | CASSQGTGDTGELFF | TGTGCCAGCTCACAGGGGACAGGAGACACCGGGGAGCTGTTTTTT
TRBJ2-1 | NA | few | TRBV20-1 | CSARRAYNEQFF | TGCAGTGCTAGAAGGGCCTACAATGAGCAGTTCTTC
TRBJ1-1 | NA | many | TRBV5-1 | CASNYGSANTEAFF | TGCGCCAGCAACTATGGGTCGGCGAACACTGAAGCTTTCTTT
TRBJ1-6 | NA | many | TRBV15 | CATSPRTGGSPLHF | TGTGCCACCAGCCCGCGGACGGGGGGTTCACCCCTCCACTTT
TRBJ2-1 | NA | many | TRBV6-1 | CASVGGWRYNEQFF | TGTGCCAGCGTAGGAGGTTGGAGGTACAATGAGCAGTTCTTC
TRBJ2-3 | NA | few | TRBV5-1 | CASSFSAQGDTQYF | TGCGCCAGCAGCTTCTCGGCACAGGGCGATACGCAGTATTTT
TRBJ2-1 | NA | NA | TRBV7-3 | CASSPDSQSSYNEQFF | TGTGCCAGCAGCCCTGACAGCCAGAGCTCCTACAATGAGCAGTTCTTC
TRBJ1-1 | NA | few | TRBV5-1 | CASSLKEGAFF | TGCGCCAGCAGCTTGAAGGAGGGGGCTTTCTTT
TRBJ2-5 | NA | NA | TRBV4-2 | CASSQVERQETQYF | TGTGCCAGCAGCCAAGTGGAGCGCCAAGAGACCCAGTACTTC
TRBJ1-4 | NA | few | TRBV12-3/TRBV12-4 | CASSLWGQGAPRFF | NA
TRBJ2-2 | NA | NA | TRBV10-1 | CASSESFRGTGELFF | TGCGCCAGCAGTGAGTCATTCAGGGGCACCGGGGAGCTGTTTTTT
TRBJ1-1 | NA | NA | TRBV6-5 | CASGPRGRQAFF | TGTGCCAGTGGGCCTCGGGGCAGGCAAGCTTTCTTT
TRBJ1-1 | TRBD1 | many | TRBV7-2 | CASSLRQGTTEAFF | TGTGCCAGCAGCTTAAGACAGGGGACCACTGAAGCTTTCTTT
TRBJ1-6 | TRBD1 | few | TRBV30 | CAWSVRDRNSPLHF | TGTGCCTGGAGTGTCCGGGACAGAAATTCACCCCTCCACTTT
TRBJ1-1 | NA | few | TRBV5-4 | CASSLMAVNTEAFF | TGTGCCAGCAGCTTGATGGCGGTGAACACTGAAGCTTTCTTT
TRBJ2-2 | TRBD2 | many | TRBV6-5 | CASRPTSGGDTGELFF | TGTGCCAGCAGGCCGACTAGCGGGGGGGATACCGGGGAGCTGTTTTTT
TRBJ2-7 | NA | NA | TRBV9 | CASSMAREQYF | TGTGCCAGCAGCATGGCACGGGAGCAGTACTTC
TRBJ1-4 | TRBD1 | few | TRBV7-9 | CASSFGTGDEKLFF | TGTGCCAGCAGCTTTGGGACAGGGGATGAAAAACTGTTTTTT
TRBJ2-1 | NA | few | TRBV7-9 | CASSLGQFNEQFF | TGTGCCAGCAGCTTAGGACAGTTCAATGAGCAGTTCTTC
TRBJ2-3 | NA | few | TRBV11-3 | CASSLQITDTQYF | TGTGCCAGCAGCTTACAGATCACAGATACGCAGTATTTT
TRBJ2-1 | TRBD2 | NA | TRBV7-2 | CASSPWSGGYNEQFF | TGTGCCAGCAGCCCATGGAGCGGGGGTTACAATGAGCAGTTCTTC
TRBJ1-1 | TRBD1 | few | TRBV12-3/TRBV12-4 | CASSWGQSTKEAFF | TGTGCCAGCAGCTGGGGACAGTCCACTAAGGAAGCTTTCTTT
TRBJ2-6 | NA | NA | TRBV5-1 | CASSLSPTSGANVLTF | TGCGCCAGCAGCTTGTCCCCGACATCTGGGGCCAACGTCCTGACTTTC
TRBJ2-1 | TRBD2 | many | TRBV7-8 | CASSLALIAGFSYNEQFF | TGTGCCAGCAGCTTAGCGCTTATAGCGGGGTTCTCCTACAATGAGCAGTTCTTC
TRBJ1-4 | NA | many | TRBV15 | CATSREVVFAATNEKLFF | TGTGCCACCAGCAGAGAGGTGGTATTTGCCGCAACTAATGAAAAACTGTTTTTT
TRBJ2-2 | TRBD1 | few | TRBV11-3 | CASSRNQGAGELFF | TGTGCCAGCAGCCGAAATCAGGGGGCCGGGGAGCTGTTTTTT
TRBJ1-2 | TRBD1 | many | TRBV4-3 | CASSPGQPLVGGYTF | TGCGCCAGCAGCCCGGGACAGCCCCTAGTAGGGGGCTACACCTTC
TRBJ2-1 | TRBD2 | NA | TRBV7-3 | CASSFGTSGNEQFF | TGTGCCAGCAGCTTTGGGACTAGCGGAAATGAGCAGTTCTTC
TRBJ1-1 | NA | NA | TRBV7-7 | CASAAGQNTEAFF | TGTGCTAGCGCGGCGGGGCAGAACACTGAAGCTTTCTTT
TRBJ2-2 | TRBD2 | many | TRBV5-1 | CASFRGANTGELFF | TGCGCCAGCTTCCGGGGGGCGAACACCGGGGAGCTGTTTTTT
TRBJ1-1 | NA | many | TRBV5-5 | CASSWGGVAEAFF | TGTGCCAGCAGCTGGGGAGGGGTGGCTGAAGCTTTCTTT
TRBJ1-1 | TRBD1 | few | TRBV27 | CASSYHRQGRGTEAFF | TGTGCCAGCAGTTACCACCGACAGGGAAGAGGCACTGAAGCTTTCTTT
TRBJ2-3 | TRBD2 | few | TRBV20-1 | CSVLAGGSSTDTQYF | TGCAGTGTTCTAGCGGGGGGGAGTAGCACAGATACGCAGTATTTT
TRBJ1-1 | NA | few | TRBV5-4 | CASSLAGEAFF | TGTGCCAGCAGCTTGGCTGGGGAAGCTTTCTTT
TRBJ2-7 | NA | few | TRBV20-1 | CSASLGAEMYEQYF | TGCAGTGCTAGCCTGGGGGCTGAAATGTACGAGCAGTACTTC
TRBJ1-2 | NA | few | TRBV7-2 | CASSRSGGDGYTF | TGTGCCAGCAGCCGCTCGGGGGGAGATGGCTACACCTTC
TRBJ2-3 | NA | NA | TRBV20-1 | CSARGIDTQYF | TGCAGTGCTAGGGGAATAGATACGCAGTATTTT
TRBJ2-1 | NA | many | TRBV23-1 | CASKTPEGGYNEQFF | TGCGCCAGCAAAACCCCTGAGGGGGGCTACAATGAGCAGTTCTTC
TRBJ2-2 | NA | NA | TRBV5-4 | CASSLARATGELFF | TGTGCCAGCAGCTTGGCCAGGGCCACCGGGGAGCTGTTTTTT
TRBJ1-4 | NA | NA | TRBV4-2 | CASSQDGRVLFF | TGTGCCAGCAGCCAAGATGGGCGGGTACTGTTTTTT
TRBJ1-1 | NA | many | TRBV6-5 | CASSYRSEAFF | TGTGCCAGCAGTTATCGGTCTGAAGCTTTCTTT
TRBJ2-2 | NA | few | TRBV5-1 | CASSMYGSNTGELFF | TGCGCCAGCAGTATGTACGGATCGAACACCGGGGAGCTGTTTTTT
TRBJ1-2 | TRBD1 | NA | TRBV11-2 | CASSSTGRDYGYTF | TGTGCCAGCAGCTCGACAGGGAGGGACTATGGCTACACCTTC
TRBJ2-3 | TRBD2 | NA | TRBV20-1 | CSAPSGGATDTQYF | TGCAGTGCCCCTAGCGGGGGGGCAACAGATACGCAGTATTTT
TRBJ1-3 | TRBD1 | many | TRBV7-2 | CASRRPGGSGNTIYF | TGTGCCAGCCGGCGGCCAGGGGGCTCTGGAAACACCATATATTTT
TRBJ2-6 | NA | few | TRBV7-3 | CASSRGGSGANVLTF | TGTGCCAGCAGCCGGGGTGGCTCTGGGGCCAACGTCCTGACTTTC
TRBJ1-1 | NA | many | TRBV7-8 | CASSLEGPYYKAFF | TGTGCCAGCAGCTTAGAGGGTCCTTATTATAAAGCTTTCTTT
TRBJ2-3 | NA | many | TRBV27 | CASSLRSGLGGTDTQYF | TGTGCCAGCAGCCTACGCTCGGGACTCGGGGGCACAGATACGCAGTATTTT